Below, 27 T cell receptor beta chains from the same sample are listed, as sequenced in a study of metastatic and nonmetastatic thyroid tumors. TCRdb reanalyzed the PCR reads with MiXCR. The sample comprises 9,600 or so clones, roughly 9.7% of which are singletons, and around 7.1% rests with the top ten. Thyroid surgery was performed in patients who had received no treatment beforehand. The specimen sequenced was tumor tissue. These receptor sequences come from a female donor with papillary thyroid cancer or a benign thyroid nodule (not recorded which). Some clones in this sample may be carry-over from other donors' samples.

In this sample, this clone is medium-sized. The chain is built from TRBV27 and TRBJ1-2; D gene ambiguous. V dropped 8 bases and J dropped 6 bases, with 4 bases sitting between them. Germline V gene sequence: CDR1 MNHEY, CDR2 SMNVEV (reference sequence). The CDR3 spans 9 residues. The CDR3 reads CASRDGYTF. In DNA, the CDR3 is TGTGCCAGCCGGGATGGCTACACCTTC.

This clone is medium-sized (0.01 to 0.1%) by share. The genes are TRBV6-1 and TRBJ2-2; 12 bases align to TRBD1. CDR1 is MNHNS and CDR2 is SASEGT in the germline V gene. There are 16 residues in the CDR3. Trimming at V came to 6 bases and at J to 6 bases, leaving 8 bases not matched to a gene. The CDR3 sequence: CASRGRDRGRSGELFF. CDR3 nucleotide sequence: TGTGCCAGCAGGGGGAGGGACAGGGGGCGTTCCGGGGAGCTGTTTTTT.

In the case of this clone: Germline is not matched at one junction end, which may reflect a read error. The genes are TRBV7-6 and TRBJ2-3, with 11 bases aligning to TRBD2. This CDR3 spans 18 amino acids. The germline V gene encodes CDR1 SGHVS and CDR2 FNYEAQ. CDR3 amino acids: CASSLHPGLAVGSDTQYF. The CDR3 DNA is TGTGCTAGCAGCCTCCACCCGGGACTAGCGGTAGGGTCAGATACGCAGTATTTC.

The chain couples TRBV30 to TRBJ2-7; TRBD2 agrees at 8 bases. CDR3 length: 17 residues. The germline V gene encodes CDR1 GTSNPN and CDR2 SVGIG (reference sequence). The J segment lost 2 bases and the V segment lost 3 bases, leaving 15 bases of the junction unmatched. The chain's CDR3 is CAWSPRSTSGRAYEQYV. Written as DNA, the CDR3 is TGTGCCTGGAGCCCCCGGAGTACTAGCGGTAGGGCCTACGAGCAGTACGTC.

This clone has a count of ten or more. The chain combines TRBV13 with TRBJ1-5; D is perhaps TRBD1 (5 bases). Germline CDR1 and CDR2: PRHDT and FYEKMQ (reference sequence). The CDR3 is 16 amino acids. Trimming left V 2 bases short and J 1 base short, with 12 bases between. CDR3 in DNA: TGTGCCAGCAGCTTACAAGGGGCCGGGAGCAATCAGCCCCAGCATTTT. Protein: CASSLQGAGSNQPQHF.

This clone is medium-sized in the sample. The chain uses TRBV6-2 or TRBV6-3 and TRBJ2-7; 10 nucleotides align to TRBD1. Germline V gives CDR1 MNHEY, CDR2 SVGEGT. There are 14 residues in the CDR3. V was clipped by 5 bases and J by 7 bases; unmatched bases: 8. The CDR3 region has the DNA TGTGCCAGCAGTGATCGACAGGGGGCGCGGGAGCAGTACGTC. This translates into CASSDRQGAREQYV.

This clone is medium-sized by share. The chain uses TRBV12-3 or TRBV12-4 and TRBJ1-1; tentatively, D is TRBD1 (6 bases). This CDR3 has 16 residues. The germline V and J ends were trimmed by 6 bases and 0 bases, with 17 bases remaining between them. The CDR3 nucleotides read TGTGCCAGCAGATCTTGGACAGTGTCAGTGAACACTGAAGCTTTCTTT. This translates into CASRSWTVSVNTEAFF.

This clone showed up many times. This rearrangement joins TRBV25-1 to TRBJ1-2; D not resolved. Trimming shortened V by 1 base and J by 6 bases, and 15 bases separated the two germline ends. CDR1 is MGHDK and CDR2 is SYGVNS in the germline V gene. CDR3 length equals 15 residues. CDR3 amino acids: CASSESGSGKDGYTF. The CDR3 DNA reads TGTGCCAGCAGTGAATCAGGATCGGGGAAGGATGGCTACACCTTC.

This clone was recorded at least ten times. The CDR3 carries no conserved terminal phenylalanine or tryptophan, so it likely arises from a read error. Because the CDR3's place on the DNA is in doubt, the DNA is left out and the CDR3 is given as listed by TCRdb. The gene calls are TRBV20-1 and TRBJ2-1; the table's D call, TRBD2, has no DNA check behind it. Inclusive of both ends, the CDR3 amounts to 15 amino acids. CDR1 is DFQATT and CDR2 is SNEGSKA in the germline V gene (reference sequence). CDR3 amino acids: CSASAQKISGRATVL.

This clone was detected ten times or more. The CDR3 sequence: CASSHGLSGSDTQYF. CDR3 nucleotides: TGTGCCAGCAGCCATGGGCTATCTGGTTCAGATACGCAGTATTTT. The gene calls are TRBV14 and TRBJ2-3; D gene unclear. Germline V gives CDR1 SGHDN, CDR2 FVKESK. The CDR3 is 15 amino acids. Trimming took off 3 bases at V and 4 bases at J, with 14 bases between the two ends.

This chain joins TRBV4-2 and TRBJ2-3, with TRBD2 matching over 7 bases. The V gene's germline CDR1 is LGHNA and CDR2 YNFKEQ. The V and J ends lost 4 bases and 2 bases, in that order; junction bases with no gene match: 6. The CDR3 extends over 15 amino acids. The chain's CDR3 is CASSLLAGVTDTQYF. The CDR3 region has the DNA TGTGCCAGCAGCCTTTTAGCGGGCGTCACAGATACGCAGTATTTT.

This clone has a count of ten or more. J is TRBJ2-5 and V is TRBV9; D might be TRBD1 or TRBD2, each matching 6 bases. Germline CDR1 is SGDLS and CDR2 is YYNGEE. Trimming shortened V by 4 bases and J by 5 bases, and 18 bases separated the two germline ends. The CDR3 has 15 amino acids. The CDR3 DNA sequence: TGTGCCAGCAGCTCATGGGGGGCTAGCCGTGAGACCCAGTACTTC. It encodes CASSSWGASRETQYF.

At least ten counts were recorded for this clone. The rearrangement uses TRBV11-2 and TRBJ1-1, with D possibly being TRBD1 (6 bases). V lost 5 bases and J 10 bases, leaving 17 bases between the germline ends. The CDR3 loop spans 13 amino acids. The germline CDR1 and CDR2 sequences are SGHAT and FQNNGV. CDR3: CASSIGGRIGAFF. The CDR3 DNA sequence: TGTGCCAGCAGCATAGGGGGACGGATAGGAGCTTTCTTT.

The table lists this clone with a count of one. The chain couples TRBV20-1 to TRBJ1-5; 10 bases are shared with TRBD1. CDR1 DFQATT and CDR2 SNEGSKA come from the germline V gene (reference sequence). There are 13 residues in the CDR3. The CDR3 DNA reads as TGCGGTCCCTCCGGACAGGGGGATCAGCCCCAGCATTTT. Its translation is CGPSGQGDQPQHF.

This clone is deemed medium-sized. The CDR3 protein is CASSEAWSQGYGYTF. The CDR3 region has the DNA TGTGCCAGCAGTGAAGCGTGGTCACAGGGCTATGGCTACACCTTC. The chain couples TRBV6-1 to TRBJ1-2, with D perhaps matching TRBD1 (6 bases). The CDR3 is 15 amino acids. The V end was cut by 0 bases, the J end by 4 bases, with 12 bases between. The germline gives CDR1 MNHNS, CDR2 SASEGT.

On this clone itself: An end of the junction does not agree with germline; a read error may underlie this. V gene TRBV19 combines with J gene TRBJ2-4; D gene uncertain. The CDR3 extends over 19 amino acids. Germline V lookup: CDR1 LNHDA, CDR2 SQIVND (reference sequence). CDR3 bases: TGTGCCAGTGGTATAGAACCGGCAAGCTCCGCCGCAGCCAAGAACATTCAGTACTTC. It specifies CASGIEPASSAAAKNIQYF.

This clone was detected many times. The chain uses TRBV18 and TRBJ2-3; D may match TRBD1 or TRBD2 (5 bases each). Germline-derived CDR1 and CDR2 are KGHSH and LQKENI. There are 13 residues in the CDR3. The germline V and J ends were trimmed by 0 bases and 9 bases, with 10 bases remaining between them. The DNA for the CDR3 is TGTGCCAGCTCACCACCGGGGACCGGAACGCAGTATTTT. It is translated as CASSPPGTGTQYF.

This clone was detected ten times or more. This chain uses TRBV20-1 with TRBJ2-2, with D possibly matching TRBD2 (7 bases). Germline-derived CDR1 and CDR2 are DFQATT and SNEGSKA (reference sequence). Trimming left V 0 bases short and J 0 bases short, with 20 bases between. The CDR3 totals 19 residues. The CDR3 here is CSARDGLGTGGTNTGELFF. The CDR3 DNA is TGCAGTGCTAGAGATGGGCTGGGGACGGGGGGCACGAACACCGGGGAGCTGTTTTTT.

This clone was counted ten times or more. This chain uses TRBV20-1 with TRBJ2-2; D not certain. The CDR3 totals 16 residues. With 3 bases removed from V and 0 bases from J, the gap between germline ends came to 14 bases. Per the germline V gene, CDR1 is DFQATT and CDR2 is SNEGSKA (reference sequence). As DNA, the CDR3 is TGCAGTGCTAGCGATTGGGGAAATTCGAACACCGGGGAGCTGTTTTTT. Its protein product is CSASDWGNSNTGELFF.

This clone was counted ten times or more. This chain uses TRBV20-1 with TRBJ1-4; D unclear. Deletions cut 7 bases from V and 8 bases from J, with 14 bases between. This CDR3 contains 12 residues. CDR1 DFQATT and CDR2 SNEGSKA come from the germline V gene (reference sequence). The CDR3 DNA follows: TGCAGTGTTTTGGCTACGGGGGAAAAACTGTTTTTT. As protein: CSVLATGEKLFF.

This clone was seen at least ten times. The CDR3 is CATSDLTGGNEQFF. In DNA form, the CDR3 reads TGTGCCACCAGTGATTTGACGGGGGGCAATGAGCAGTTCTTC. The rearrangement uses TRBV24-1 and TRBJ2-1; 7 nucleotides agree with TRBD2. V lost 0 bases to trimming and J lost 6 bases; unmatched junction nucleotides: 1. The CDR3 is 14 residues long. Germline CDR1 reads KGHDR; CDR2 reads SFDVKD.

The sample holds many counts of this clone. Other nucleotide sequences in the sample specify the same CDR3. The chain recombines TRBV4-1 with TRBJ1-1; 9 bases match TRBD1. The germline V gene encodes CDR1 MGHRA and CDR2 YSYEKL. J was trimmed by 10 bases and V by 3 bases; bases with no gene match: 12. The CDR3 runs to 15 residues. The CDR3 sequence: CASSHIGTGKGGAFF. DNA of the CDR3: TGCGCCAGCAGCCATATAGGGACAGGGAAGGGGGGAGCTTTCTTT.

The table lists this clone with many counts. This chain connects TRBV7-2 to TRBJ2-1; 7 nucleotides agree with TRBD2. Unmatched junction bases numbered 17, after V lost 2 bases and J lost 4 bases. The CDR3 spans 19 residues. In germline, CDR1 is SGHTA, CDR2 FQGNSA. This CDR3 is CASSLPAGEERGVYNEQFF. The DNA of the CDR3 is TGTGCCAGCAGCTTACCTGCGGGAGAGGAGCGGGGAGTTTACAATGAGCAGTTCTTC.

By share of the sample, this clone is medium-sized. The chain joins TRBV19 to TRBJ1-5; no reliable D call. Looked up from germline, CDR1 is LNHDA and CDR2 is SQIVND (reference sequence). Trimming removed 8 bases at V and 2 bases at J, with 16 bases between. The CDR3 length is 15 residues. DNA of the CDR3: TGTGCCAGTTCCCCGACTGCCCGGGGCAATCAGCCCCAGCATTTT. The encoded protein is CASSPTARGNQPQHF.

This clone was detected many times. This rearrangement joins TRBV11-2 to TRBJ2-1, with 9 bases fitting TRBD2. Germline CDR1 reads SGHAT; CDR2 reads FQNNGV. The junction had 8 bases not matched to a gene; V was cut back by 5 bases and J by 6 bases. The length of the CDR3 is 15 residues. CDR3 amino acids: CASSAGLARSNEQFF. DNA of the CDR3: TGTGCCAGCAGCGCGGGACTAGCACGATCCAATGAGCAGTTCTTC.

The CDR3 here is CASSLRQGDYGYTF. CDR3 DNA sequence: TGTGCCAGCAGCTTAAGACAGGGCGATTATGGCTACACCTTC. This chain connects TRBV7-3 to TRBJ1-2; 7 bases align to TRBD1. Germline trimming cut 1 base from V and 5 bases from J; bases unmatched to any gene: 4. CDR3 size: 14 residues. CDR1 and CDR2 (germline): SGHTA, FQGTGA.

This clone occurred many times. The chain links TRBV20-1 to TRBJ2-3, with D possibly matching TRBD2 (6 bases). Germline V gene lookup returns CDR1 DFQATT and CDR2 SNEGSKA (reference sequence). The CDR3 sequence is 14 residues long. The V end was cut by 8 bases, the J end by 1 base, with 16 bases between. In DNA form, the CDR3 reads TGCAGTAACATGGACACGGGAGGCACAGATACGCAGTATTTT. Translated, it gives CSNMDTGGTDTQYF.